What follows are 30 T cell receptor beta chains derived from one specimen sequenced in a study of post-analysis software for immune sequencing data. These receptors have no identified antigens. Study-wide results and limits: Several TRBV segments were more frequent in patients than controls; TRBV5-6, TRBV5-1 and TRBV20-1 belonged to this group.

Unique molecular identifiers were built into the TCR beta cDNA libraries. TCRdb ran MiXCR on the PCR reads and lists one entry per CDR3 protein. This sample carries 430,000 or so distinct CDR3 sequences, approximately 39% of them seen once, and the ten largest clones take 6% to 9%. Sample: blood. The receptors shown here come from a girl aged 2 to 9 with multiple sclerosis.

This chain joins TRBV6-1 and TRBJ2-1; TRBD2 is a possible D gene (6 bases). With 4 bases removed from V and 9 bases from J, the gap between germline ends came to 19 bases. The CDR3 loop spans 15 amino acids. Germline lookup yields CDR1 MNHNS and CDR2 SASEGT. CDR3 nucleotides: TGTGCCAGCAGTGTCAGGGACTCCCCCGTGGGTGAGCAGTTCTTC. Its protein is CASSVRDSPVGEQFF.

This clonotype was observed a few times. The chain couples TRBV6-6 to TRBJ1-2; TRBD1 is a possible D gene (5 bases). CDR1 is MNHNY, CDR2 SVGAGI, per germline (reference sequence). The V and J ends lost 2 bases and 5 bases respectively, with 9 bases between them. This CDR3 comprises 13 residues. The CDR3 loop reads CASSYLDNYGYTF. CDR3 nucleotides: TGTGCCAGCAGTTACCTGGACAATTATGGCTACACCTTC.

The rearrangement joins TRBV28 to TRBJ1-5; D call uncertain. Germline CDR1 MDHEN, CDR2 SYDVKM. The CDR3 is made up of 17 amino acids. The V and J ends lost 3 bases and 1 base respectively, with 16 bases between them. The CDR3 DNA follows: TGTGCCAGCAGTTTTTGGTATGTAGGGTGGAGCAATCAGCCCCAGCATTTT. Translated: CASSFWYVGWSNQPQHF.

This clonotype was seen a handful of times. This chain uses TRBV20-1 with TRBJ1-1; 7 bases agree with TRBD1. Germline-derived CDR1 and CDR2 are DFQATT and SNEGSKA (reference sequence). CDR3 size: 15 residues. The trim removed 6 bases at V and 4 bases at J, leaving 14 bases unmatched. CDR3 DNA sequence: TGCAGTGCCCATACAGGGGCGTGGGGGAGCACTGAAGCTTTCTTT. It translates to CSAHTGAWGSTEAFF.

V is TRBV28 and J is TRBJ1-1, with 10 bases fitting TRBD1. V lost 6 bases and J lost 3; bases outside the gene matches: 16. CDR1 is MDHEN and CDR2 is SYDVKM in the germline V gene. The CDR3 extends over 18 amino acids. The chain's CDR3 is CASRPPRTGGMGYTEAFF. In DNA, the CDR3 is TGTGCCAGCAGGCCCCCCAGGACAGGGGGTATGGGGTACACTGAAGCTTTCTTT.

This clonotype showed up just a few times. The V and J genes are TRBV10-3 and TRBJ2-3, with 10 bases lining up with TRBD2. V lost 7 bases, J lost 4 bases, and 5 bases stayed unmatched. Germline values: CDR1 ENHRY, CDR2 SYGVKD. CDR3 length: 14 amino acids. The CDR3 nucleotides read TGTGCCATCACTAGCGGGAGTCTGTCAGATACGCAGTATTTT. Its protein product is CAITSGSLSDTQYF.

The CDR3 is CASSQAQGLAVYNEQFF. In DNA form, the CDR3 reads TGTGCCAGCAGCCAAGCTCAAGGTCTAGCGGTCTACAATGAGCAGTTCTTC. This chain links TRBV14 with TRBJ2-1; 7 positions agree with TRBD2. The CDR3 runs 17 residues. Unmatched junction bases numbered 9, after V lost 1 base and J lost 3 bases. Germline lookup yields CDR1 SGHDN and CDR2 FVKESK.

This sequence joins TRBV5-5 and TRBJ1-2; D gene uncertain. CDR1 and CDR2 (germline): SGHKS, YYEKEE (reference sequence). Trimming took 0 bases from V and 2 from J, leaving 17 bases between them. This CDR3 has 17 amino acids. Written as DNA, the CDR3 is TGTGCCAGCAGCTTGGGATTACTCGATTCGGGGAACTATGGCTACACCTTC. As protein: CASSLGLLDSGNYGYTF.

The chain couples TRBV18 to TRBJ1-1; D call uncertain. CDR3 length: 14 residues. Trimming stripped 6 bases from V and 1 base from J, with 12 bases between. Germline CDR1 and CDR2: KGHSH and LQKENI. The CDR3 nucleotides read TGTGCCAGCTCTGTTATTCCAGAGAACACTGAAGCTTTCTTT. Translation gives CASSVIPENTEAFF.

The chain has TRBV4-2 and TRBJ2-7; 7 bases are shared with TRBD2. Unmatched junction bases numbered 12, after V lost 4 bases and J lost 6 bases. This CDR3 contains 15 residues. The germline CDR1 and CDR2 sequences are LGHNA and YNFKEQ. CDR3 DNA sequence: TGTGCCAGCAGCCCCGGACTAGTGGGAGCGCGCGAGCAGTACTTC. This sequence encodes CASSPGLVGAREQYF.

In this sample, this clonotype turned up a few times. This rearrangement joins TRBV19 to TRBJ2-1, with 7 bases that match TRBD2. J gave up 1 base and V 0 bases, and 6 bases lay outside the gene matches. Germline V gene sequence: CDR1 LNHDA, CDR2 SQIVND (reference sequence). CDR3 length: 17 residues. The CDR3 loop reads CASSIERGAGSYNEQFF. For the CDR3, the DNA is TGTGCCAGTAGTATAGAGCGCGGAGCGGGATCCTACAATGAGCAGTTCTTC.

The chain's CDR3 is CSARVPQITGELFF. For the CDR3, the DNA is TGCAGTGCTAGAGTCCCTCAAATCACCGGGGAGCTGTTTTTT. This chain uses TRBV20-1 with TRBJ2-2; no clear D gene. The V end lost 1 base, the J end lost 4 bases, and 10 bases lay between the germline ends. The CDR3 runs to 14 residues. Germline assignment: CDR1 DFQATT and CDR2 SNEGSKA (reference sequence).

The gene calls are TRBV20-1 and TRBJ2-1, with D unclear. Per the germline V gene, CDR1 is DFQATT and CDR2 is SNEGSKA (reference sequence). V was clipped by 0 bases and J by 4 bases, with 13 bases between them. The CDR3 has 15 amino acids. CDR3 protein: CSARDQRQPYNEQFF. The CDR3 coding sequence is TGCAGTGCTAGAGATCAAAGGCAGCCTTACAATGAGCAGTTCTTC.

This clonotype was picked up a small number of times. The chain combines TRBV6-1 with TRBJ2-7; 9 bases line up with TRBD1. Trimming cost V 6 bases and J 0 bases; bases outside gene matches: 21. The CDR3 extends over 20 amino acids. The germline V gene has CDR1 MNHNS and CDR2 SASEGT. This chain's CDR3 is CASRDHSGTGISFSSYEQYF. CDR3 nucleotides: TGTGCCAGCAGAGATCACTCCGGGACAGGGATTTCCTTCAGCTCCTACGAGCAGTACTTC.

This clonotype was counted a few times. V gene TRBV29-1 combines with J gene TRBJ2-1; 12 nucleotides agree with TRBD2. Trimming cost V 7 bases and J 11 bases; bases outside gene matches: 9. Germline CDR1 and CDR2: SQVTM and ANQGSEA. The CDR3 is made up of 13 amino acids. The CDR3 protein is CSALTSGSAKQFF. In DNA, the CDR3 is TGCAGCGCCCTGACTAGCGGGAGTGCTAAGCAGTTCTTC.

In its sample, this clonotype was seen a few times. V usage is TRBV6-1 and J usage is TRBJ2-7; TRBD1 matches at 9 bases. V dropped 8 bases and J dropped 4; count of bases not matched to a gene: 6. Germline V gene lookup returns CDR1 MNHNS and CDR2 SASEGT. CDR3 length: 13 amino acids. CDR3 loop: CASAWDRDYEQYF. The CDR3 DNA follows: TGTGCCAGCGCCTGGGACAGGGATTACGAGCAGTACTTC.

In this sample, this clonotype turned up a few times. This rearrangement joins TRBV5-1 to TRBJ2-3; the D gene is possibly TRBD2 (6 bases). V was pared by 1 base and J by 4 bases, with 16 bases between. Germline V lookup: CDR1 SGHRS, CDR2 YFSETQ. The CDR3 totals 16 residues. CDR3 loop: CASSLSGLPGADTQYF. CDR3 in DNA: TGCGCCAGCAGCTTGTCGGGACTCCCCGGGGCAGATACGCAGTATTTT.

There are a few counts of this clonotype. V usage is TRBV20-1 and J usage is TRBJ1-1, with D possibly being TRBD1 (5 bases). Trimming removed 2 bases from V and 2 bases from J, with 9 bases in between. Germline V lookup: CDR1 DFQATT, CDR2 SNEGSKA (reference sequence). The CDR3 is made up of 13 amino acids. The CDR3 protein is CSARKGPNTEAFF. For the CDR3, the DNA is TGCAGTGCTAGAAAGGGGCCAAACACTGAAGCTTTCTTT.

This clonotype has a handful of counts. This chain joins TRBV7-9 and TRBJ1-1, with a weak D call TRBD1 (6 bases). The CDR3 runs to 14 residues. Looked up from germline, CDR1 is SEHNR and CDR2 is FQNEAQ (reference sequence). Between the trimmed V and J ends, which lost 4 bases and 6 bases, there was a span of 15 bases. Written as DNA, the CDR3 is TGTGCCAGCAGCTCAGAAACAGGGTACGCTGAAGCTTTCTTT. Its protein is CASSSETGYAEAFF.

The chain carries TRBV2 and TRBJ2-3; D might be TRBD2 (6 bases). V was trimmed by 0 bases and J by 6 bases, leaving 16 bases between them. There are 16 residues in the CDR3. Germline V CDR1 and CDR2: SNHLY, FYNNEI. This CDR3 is CASSEALGGAGDTQYF. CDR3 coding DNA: TGTGCCAGCAGTGAAGCGCTGGGCGGGGCCGGGGATACGCAGTATTTT. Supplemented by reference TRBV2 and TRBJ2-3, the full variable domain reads EPEVTQTPSHQVTQMGQEVILRCVPISNHLYFYWYRQILGQKVEFLVSFYNNEISEKSEIFDDQFSVERPDGSNFTLKIRSTKLEDSAMYFCASSEALGGAGDTQYFGPGTRLTVL.

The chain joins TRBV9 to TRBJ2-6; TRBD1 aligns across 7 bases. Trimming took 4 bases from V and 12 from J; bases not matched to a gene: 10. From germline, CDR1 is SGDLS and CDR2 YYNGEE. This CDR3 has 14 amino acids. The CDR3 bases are TGTGCCAGCAGCTTCCAAGGGGGACAGACCGTCCTGACTTTC. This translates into CASSFQGGQTVLTF.

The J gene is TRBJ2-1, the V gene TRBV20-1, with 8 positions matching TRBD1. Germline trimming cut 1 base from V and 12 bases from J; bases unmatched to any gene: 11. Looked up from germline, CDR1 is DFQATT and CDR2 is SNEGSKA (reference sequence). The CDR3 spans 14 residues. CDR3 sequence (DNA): TGCAGTGCTAGAGCACCTAGTACAGGGGGTAGGCAGTTCTTC. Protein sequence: CSARAPSTGGRQFF.

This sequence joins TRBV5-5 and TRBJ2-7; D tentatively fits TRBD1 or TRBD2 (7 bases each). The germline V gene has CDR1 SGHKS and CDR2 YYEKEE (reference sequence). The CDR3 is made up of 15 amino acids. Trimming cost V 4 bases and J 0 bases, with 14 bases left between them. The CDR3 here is CASSSRGGHSYEQYF. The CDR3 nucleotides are TGTGCCAGCAGCAGCAGGGGGGGCCACTCCTACGAGCAGTACTTC.

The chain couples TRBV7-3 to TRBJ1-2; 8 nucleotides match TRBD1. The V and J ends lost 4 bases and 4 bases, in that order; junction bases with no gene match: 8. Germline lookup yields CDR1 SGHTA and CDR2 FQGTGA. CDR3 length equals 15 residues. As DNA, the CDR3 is TGTGCCAGCAGCTACCAGGACAGGGCCCTCTATGGCTACACCTTC. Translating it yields CASSYQDRALYGYTF.

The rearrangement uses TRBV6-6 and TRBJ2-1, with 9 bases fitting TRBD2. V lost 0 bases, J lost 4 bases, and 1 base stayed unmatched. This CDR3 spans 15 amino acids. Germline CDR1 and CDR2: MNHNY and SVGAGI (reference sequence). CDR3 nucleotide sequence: TGTGCCAGCAGTTACTCTAGCGGGGGTTACAATGAGCAGTTCTTC. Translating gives CASSYSSGGYNEQFF.

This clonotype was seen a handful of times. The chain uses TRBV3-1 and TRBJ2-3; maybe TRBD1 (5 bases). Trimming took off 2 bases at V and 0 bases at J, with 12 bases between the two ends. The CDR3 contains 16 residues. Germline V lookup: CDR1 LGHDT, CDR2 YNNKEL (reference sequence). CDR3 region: CASSQYPGKSTDTQYF. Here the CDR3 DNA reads TGTGCCAGCAGCCAATACCCAGGGAAAAGCACAGATACGCAGTATTTT.

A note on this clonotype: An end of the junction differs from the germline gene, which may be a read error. CDR3 protein: CAISEHTGVEGENIRYF. CDR3 DNA sequence: TGTGCCATCAGTGAGCACACAGGGGTTGAGGGGGAAAACATTCGGTACTTC. The chain employs TRBV10-3 and TRBJ2-4; TRBD1 matches 7 bases. CDR1 and CDR2 (germline): ENHRY, SYGVKD. The CDR3 consists of 17 residues.

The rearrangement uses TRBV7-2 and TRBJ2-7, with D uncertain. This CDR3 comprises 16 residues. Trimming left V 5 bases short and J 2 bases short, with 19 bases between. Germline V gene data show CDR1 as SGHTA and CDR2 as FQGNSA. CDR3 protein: CASSPYHAALTYEQYF. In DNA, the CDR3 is TGTGCCAGCAGCCCCTACCATGCCGCACTAACCTACGAGCAGTACTTC.

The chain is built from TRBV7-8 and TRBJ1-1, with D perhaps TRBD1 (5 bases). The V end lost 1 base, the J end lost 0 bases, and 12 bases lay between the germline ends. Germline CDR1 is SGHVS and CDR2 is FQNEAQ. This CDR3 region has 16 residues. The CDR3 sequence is CASSLGGLVMNTEAFF. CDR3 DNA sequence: TGTGCCAGCAGCTTAGGGGGACTGGTTATGAACACTGAAGCTTTCTTT.

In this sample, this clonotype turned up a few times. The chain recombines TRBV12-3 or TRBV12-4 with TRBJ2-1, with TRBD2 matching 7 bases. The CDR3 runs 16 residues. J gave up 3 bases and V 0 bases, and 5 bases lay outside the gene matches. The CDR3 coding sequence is TGTGCCAGCAGTTTAGCGCATGGGGGGGGCTACAATGAGCAGTTCTTC. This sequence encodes CASSLAHGGGYNEQFF.